One sample yielded the 18 T cell receptor beta chains listed below, sequenced in a study of shared clonotypes between healthy human individuals. TCRdb keeps only in-frame clones here, not all; method: immunoSEQ multiplex PCR. The table shows about 990,000 clones, with about 84% occurring only once. Sequences were obtained from memory CD4+ T cells from PBMCs. Subset described: CD45RA-negative fraction. All receptors derive from a man aged 18 to 30 in good health. Some clones in this sample may be carry-over from other donors' samples.

J is TRBJ2-7 and V is TRBV29-1, with 9 positions matching TRBD1. The CDR3 is 12 residues long. Germline assignment: CDR1 SQVTM and CDR2 ANQGSEA. With V trimmed by 7 bases and J by 4 bases, 5 bases remained unmatched. The CDR3 DNA reads TGCAGCGCTACGGGACAGGGATACGAGCAGTACTTC. Its protein product is CSATGQGYEQYF.

To note about this clone: Other DNA sequences within the sample encode an identical CDR3. The CDR3 sequence: CASSPGLDTDTQYF. CDR3 in DNA: TGTGCCAGCAGCCCAGGACTAGACACAGATACGCAGTATTTT. The gene calls are TRBV7-3 and TRBJ2-3; 7 nucleotides align to TRBD2. Germline V gene lookup returns CDR1 SGHTA and CDR2 FQGTGA. V gave up 5 bases and J gave up 2 bases; unmatched junction bases: 4. The length of the CDR3 is 14 residues.

V and J are TRBV27 and TRBJ2-2, with D possibly being TRBD1 (6 bases). CDR3 length: 14 residues. Germline CDR1 MNHEY, CDR2 SMNVEV (reference sequence). V lost 11 bases and J 7 bases, leaving 20 bases between the germline ends. The CDR3 DNA reads as TGTGCCTCCTCAGCACAGGGCCGTGGCGGGGAGCTGTTTTTT. This translates into CASSAQGRGGELFF.

The chain links TRBV5-1 to TRBJ2-3, with unresolved D. Trimming took off 1 base at V and 5 bases at J, with 8 bases between the two ends. Germline V gene lookup returns CDR1 SGHRS and CDR2 YFSETQ. The CDR3 extends over 13 amino acids. The CDR3: CASSLMPEDTQYF. DNA of the CDR3: TGCGCCAGCAGCTTGATGCCCGAAGATACGCAGTATTTT.

The chain employs TRBV5-1 and TRBJ1-4; D not certain. The CDR3 covers 16 residues. Germline CDR1 SGHRS, CDR2 YFSETQ. Trimming shortened V by 2 bases and J by 7 bases, and 18 bases separated the two germline ends. CDR3 in amino acids: CASSFQRASVGEKLFF. In DNA form, the CDR3 reads TGCGCCAGCAGCTTCCAGAGGGCGAGTGTTGGTGAAAAACTGTTTTTT.

The chain carries TRBV11-1 and TRBJ2-7; the D call may be TRBD1 or TRBD2 (5 bases each). Trimming took off 3 bases at V and 5 bases at J, with 20 bases between the two ends. CDR1 is SGHAT, CDR2 FQDESV, per germline (reference sequence). This CDR3 contains 16 residues. The CDR3 DNA sequence: TGTGCCAGCAGCTTCCGGGGACGTCCGGGGACCCACGAGCAGTACTTC. Amino acid sequence: CASSFRGRPGTHEQYF.

The chain uses TRBV11-3 and TRBJ2-1; D gene unclear. Germline V gene lookup returns CDR1 SGHNT and CDR2 YENEEA. The V and J ends lost 0 bases and 0 bases respectively, with 9 bases between them. This CDR3 spans 16 amino acids. For the CDR3, the DNA is TGTGCCAGCAGCTTAGATCCCCAAAGCTCCTACAATGAGCAGTTCTTC. Amino acids: CASSLDPQSSYNEQFF. The full variable domain, in which reference TRBV11-3 and TRBJ2-1 provide the parts outside the CDR3, is EAGVVQSPRYKIIEKKQPVAFWCNPISGHNTLYWYLQNLGQGPELLIRYENEEAVDDSQLPKDRFSAERLKGVDSTLKIQPAELGDSAVYLCASSLDPQSSYNEQFFGPGTRLTVL.

The V and J genes are TRBV5-1 and TRBJ2-5; D is perhaps TRBD2 (5 bases). Trimming pared 4 bases from V and 3 bases from J, leaving 10 bases between. The CDR3 is 13 residues long. Germline-derived CDR1 and CDR2 are SGHRS and YFSETQ. The CDR3 sequence: CASSGGPKETQYF. CDR3 DNA sequence: TGCGCCAGCAGCGGCGGGCCCAAAGAGACCCAGTACTTC.

The V and J genes are TRBV18 and TRBJ2-5; 8 bases match TRBD1. Per germline, CDR1 KGHSH and CDR2 LQKENI. The CDR3 has 17 amino acids. Trimming removed 0 bases from V and 0 bases from J; junction bases left unmatched: 6. The CDR3 DNA reads TGTGCCAGCTCACCACCGTTGGGACAGGCGAACCAAGAGACCCAGTACTTC. It codes for CASSPPLGQANQETQYF.

Only one count was recorded for this clone. The chain couples TRBV19 to TRBJ1-2; D call uncertain. Germline lookup yields CDR1 LNHDA and CDR2 SQIVND (reference sequence). CDR3 length: 13 residues. V was shortened by 5 bases and J by 7 bases, with 14 bases between the two germline ends. DNA for the CDR3: TGTGCCAGTAGTCCCCATCTGGGCGGTGGCTACACCTTC. The encoded protein is CASSPHLGGGYTF.

There are a few counts of this clone. The chain has TRBV29-1 and TRBJ2-7; D ambiguous. This CDR3 region has 15 residues. Trimming pared 1 base from V and 0 bases from J, leaving 13 bases between. Germline CDR1 reads SQVTM; CDR2 reads ANQGSEA. The CDR3 protein is CSVEVPSGLSYEQYF. The CDR3 nucleotides read TGCAGCGTTGAAGTTCCCTCGGGTCTCTCCTACGAGCAGTACTTC.

The CDR3 loop reads CASSQGDRFNEQYF. The CDR3 nucleotides are TGCGCCAGCAGCCAGGGGGACAGGTTCAACGAGCAGTACTTC. This rearrangement joins TRBV4-3 to TRBJ2-7; 8 bases agree with TRBD1. CDR1 is LGHNA and CDR2 is YSLEER in the germline V gene. V shed 3 bases and J 5 bases; nucleotides not matched to a gene: 6. This CDR3 is built from 14 residues.

V and J are TRBV7-8 and TRBJ2-7; the D gene is possibly TRBD1 (6 bases). The CDR3 sequence is 14 residues long. Trimming took 5 bases from V and 2 from J, leaving 13 bases between them. Germline-derived CDR1 and CDR2 are SGHVS and FQNEAQ. CDR3 nucleotide sequence: TGTGCCAGCAGCGCCAACCGGGACACCTACGAGCAGTACTTC. This translates into CASSANRDTYEQYF.

The chain carries TRBV10-3 and TRBJ1-1, with 8 bases fitting TRBD1. Germline V lookup: CDR1 ENHRY, CDR2 SYGVKD. This CDR3 has 15 amino acids. Losses at the gene ends were 7 bases for V and 4 bases for J; bases not matched to a gene: 11. The chain's CDR3 is CAINDRGERGTEAFF. CDR3 sequence (DNA): TGTGCCATCAACGACAGGGGCGAGAGGGGCACTGAAGCTTTCTTT.

On this clone itself: This CDR3 is also generated by other DNA sequences in the sample. The V gene is TRBV5-1, the J gene TRBJ2-7; D possibly corresponds to TRBD2 (5 bases). Germline V gene sequence: CDR1 SGHRS, CDR2 YFSETQ. V gave up 2 bases and J gave up 1 base, with 7 bases separating them. The CDR3 runs 13 residues. CDR3 amino acids: CASSFPGSYEQYF. CDR3 sequence (DNA): TGCGCCAGCAGCTTCCCGGGATCCTACGAGCAGTACTTC.

The rearrangement uses TRBV15 and TRBJ1-5; 11 bases are shared with TRBD1. J was trimmed by 6 bases and V by 5 bases; bases with no gene match: 6. CDR1 and CDR2 from the germline V gene are LNHNV and YYDKDF (reference sequence). The CDR3 extends over 15 amino acids. CDR3 in amino acids: CATSGGQGAIQPQHF. The CDR3 DNA sequence: TGTGCCACCAGCGGAGGACAGGGGGCGATTCAGCCCCAGCATTTT.

V and J are TRBV7-8 and TRBJ2-2; D unresolved. Germline CDR1 and CDR2: SGHVS and FQNEAQ. V lost 0 bases and J 4 bases, leaving 6 bases between the germline ends. The CDR3 contains 14 residues. CDR3 coding DNA: TGTGCCAGCAGCTTAGCAGGTACCACCGGGGAGCTGTTTTTT. Protein sequence: CASSLAGTTGELFF.

The rearrangement joins TRBV29-1 to TRBJ1-1, with D hard to call. The germline V gene has CDR1 SQVTM and CDR2 ANQGSEA. This CDR3 has 15 residues. V lost 0 bases to trimming and J lost 4 bases, with 15 bases between them. The CDR3 spells CSVEEPARSGTEAFF. As DNA, the CDR3 is TGCAGCGTTGAAGAACCCGCCCGCAGTGGCACTGAAGCTTTCTTT.